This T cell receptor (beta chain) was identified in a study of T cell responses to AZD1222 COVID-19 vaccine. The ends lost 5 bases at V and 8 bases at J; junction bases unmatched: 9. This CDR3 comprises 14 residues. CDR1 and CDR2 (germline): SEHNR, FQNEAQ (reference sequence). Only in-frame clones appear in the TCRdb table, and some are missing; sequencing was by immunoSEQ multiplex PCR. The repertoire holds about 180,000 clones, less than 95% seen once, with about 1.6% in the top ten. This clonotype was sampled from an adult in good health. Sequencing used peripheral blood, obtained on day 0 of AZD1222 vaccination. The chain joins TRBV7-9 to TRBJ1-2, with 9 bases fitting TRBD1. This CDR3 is CASSIWTGDYGYTF. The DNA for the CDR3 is TGTGCCAGCAGCATATGGACAGGGGATTACGGCTACACCTTC.